This passage covers 5 T cell receptor beta chains from one sample sequenced in a study of T-cell memory formation after mild COVID-19. TCRdb used MiXCR to reprocess the 5' RACE reads, holding one entry per CDR3 protein. The data show around 200,000 distinct CDR3 sequences, with 16% seen just once and about 1.9% held by the top ten. Sequencing was carried out using PBMCs or a T cell subset sorted from them (not recorded which). These receptors were taken from an adult woman who had mild COVID-19 (a few samples of this study predate the infection). Cell type and time point are not known.

The CDR3 is CASSLGQTELNEQFF. The CDR3 DNA reads TGTGCCAGCAGCTTAGGGCAGACGGAACTCAATGAGCAGTTCTTC. This chain joins TRBV7-6 and TRBJ2-1, with D hard to call. CDR1 SGHVS and CDR2 FNYEAQ come from the germline V gene. CDR3 length: 15 residues. V was trimmed by 1 base and J by 6 bases, leaving 13 bases between them. The full variable domain, completed using reference TRBV7-6 and TRBJ2-1, is GAGVSQSPRYKVTKRGQDVALRCDPISGHVSLYWYRQALGQGPEFLTYFNYEAQQDKSGLPNDRFSAERPEGSISTLTIQRTEQRDSAMYRCASSLGQTELNEQFFGPGTRLTVL.

V usage is TRBV5-6 and J usage is TRBJ2-7, with TRBD1 identical over 9 bases. The germline V gene encodes CDR1 SGHDT and CDR2 YYEEEE. There are 15 residues in the CDR3. V gave up 4 bases and J gave up 2 bases; unmatched junction bases: 7. The CDR3: CASSRGDRDTYEQYF. CDR3 sequence (DNA): TGTGCCAGCAGCAGGGGGGACAGGGATACCTACGAGCAGTACTTC. The entire variable domain, with the rest obtained from reference TRBV5-6 and TRBJ2-7, is as follows: DAGVTQSPTHLIKTRGQQVTLRCSPKSGHDTVSWYQQALGQGPQFIFQYYEEEERQRGNFPDRFSGHQFPNYSSELNVNALLLGDSALYLCASSRGDRDTYEQYFGPGTRLTVT.

This clonotype was seen more than once but under ten times. The gene calls are TRBV12-3 or TRBV12-4 and TRBJ2-7; TRBD1 matches 10 bases. Losses at the gene ends were 6 bases for V and 3 bases for J; bases not matched to a gene: 5. The CDR3 sequence is 14 residues long. CDR3 sequence reads: CASSEGTGVYEQYF. Here the CDR3 DNA reads TGTGCCAGCAGCGAGGGGACAGGGGTCTACGAGCAGTACTTC.

The V call is TRBV5-1, the J call TRBJ2-7; TRBD1 aligns across 8 bases. Germline V gene lookup returns CDR1 SGHRS and CDR2 YFSETQ. The CDR3 has 15 residues. V lost 4 bases and J lost 2; bases outside the gene matches: 8. The CDR3 sequence: CASSPIGQGAYEQYF. CDR3 in DNA: TGCGCCAGCAGCCCAATAGGACAGGGAGCCTACGAGCAGTACTTC.

For this clonotype: An end of the junction differs from the germline gene, which may be a read error. Here the CDR3 DNA reads TGTGCCAGCAGCCGCCCTCTGCTGGTTGAAACTTTCTTT. Its protein is CASSRPLLVETFF. V usage is TRBV14 and J usage is TRBJ1-1; D remains ambiguous. The CDR3 totals 13 residues. CDR1 SGHDN and CDR2 FVKESK come from the germline V gene.